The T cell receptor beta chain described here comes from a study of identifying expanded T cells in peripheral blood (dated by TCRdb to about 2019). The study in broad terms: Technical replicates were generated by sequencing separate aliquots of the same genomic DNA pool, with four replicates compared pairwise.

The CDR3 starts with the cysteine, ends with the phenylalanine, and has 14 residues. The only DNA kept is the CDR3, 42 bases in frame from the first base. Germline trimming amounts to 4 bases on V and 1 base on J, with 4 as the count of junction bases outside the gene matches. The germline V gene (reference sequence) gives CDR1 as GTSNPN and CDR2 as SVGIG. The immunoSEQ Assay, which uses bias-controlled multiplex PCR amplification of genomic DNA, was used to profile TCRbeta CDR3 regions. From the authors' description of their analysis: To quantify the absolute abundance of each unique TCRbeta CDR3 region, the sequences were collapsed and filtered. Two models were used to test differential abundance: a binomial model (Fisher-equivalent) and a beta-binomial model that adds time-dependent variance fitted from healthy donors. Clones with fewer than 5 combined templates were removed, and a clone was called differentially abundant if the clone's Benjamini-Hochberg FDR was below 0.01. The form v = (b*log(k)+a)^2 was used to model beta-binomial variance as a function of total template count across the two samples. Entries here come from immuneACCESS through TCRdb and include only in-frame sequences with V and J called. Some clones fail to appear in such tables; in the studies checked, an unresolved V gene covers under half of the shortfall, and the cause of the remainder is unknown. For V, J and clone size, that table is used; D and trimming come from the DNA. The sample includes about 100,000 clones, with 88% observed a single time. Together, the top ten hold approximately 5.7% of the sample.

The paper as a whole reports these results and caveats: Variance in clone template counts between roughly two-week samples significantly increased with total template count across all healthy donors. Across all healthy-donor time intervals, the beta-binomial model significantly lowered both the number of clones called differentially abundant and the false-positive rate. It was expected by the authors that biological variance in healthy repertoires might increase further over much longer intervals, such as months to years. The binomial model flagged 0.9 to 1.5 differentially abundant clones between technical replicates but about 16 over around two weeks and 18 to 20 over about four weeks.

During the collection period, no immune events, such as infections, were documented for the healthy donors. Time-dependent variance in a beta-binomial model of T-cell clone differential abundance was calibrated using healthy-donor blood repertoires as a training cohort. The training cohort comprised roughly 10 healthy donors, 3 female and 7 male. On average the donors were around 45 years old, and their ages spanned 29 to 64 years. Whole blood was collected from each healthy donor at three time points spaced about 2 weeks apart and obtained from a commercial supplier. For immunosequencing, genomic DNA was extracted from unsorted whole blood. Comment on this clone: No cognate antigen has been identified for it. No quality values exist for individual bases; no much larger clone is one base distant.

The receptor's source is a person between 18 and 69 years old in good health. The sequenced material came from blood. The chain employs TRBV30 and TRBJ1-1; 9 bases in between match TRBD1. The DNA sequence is TGTGCCTGGAAAACAGGGGGCCCGAACACTGAAGCTTTCTTT. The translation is CAWKTGGPNTEAFF.